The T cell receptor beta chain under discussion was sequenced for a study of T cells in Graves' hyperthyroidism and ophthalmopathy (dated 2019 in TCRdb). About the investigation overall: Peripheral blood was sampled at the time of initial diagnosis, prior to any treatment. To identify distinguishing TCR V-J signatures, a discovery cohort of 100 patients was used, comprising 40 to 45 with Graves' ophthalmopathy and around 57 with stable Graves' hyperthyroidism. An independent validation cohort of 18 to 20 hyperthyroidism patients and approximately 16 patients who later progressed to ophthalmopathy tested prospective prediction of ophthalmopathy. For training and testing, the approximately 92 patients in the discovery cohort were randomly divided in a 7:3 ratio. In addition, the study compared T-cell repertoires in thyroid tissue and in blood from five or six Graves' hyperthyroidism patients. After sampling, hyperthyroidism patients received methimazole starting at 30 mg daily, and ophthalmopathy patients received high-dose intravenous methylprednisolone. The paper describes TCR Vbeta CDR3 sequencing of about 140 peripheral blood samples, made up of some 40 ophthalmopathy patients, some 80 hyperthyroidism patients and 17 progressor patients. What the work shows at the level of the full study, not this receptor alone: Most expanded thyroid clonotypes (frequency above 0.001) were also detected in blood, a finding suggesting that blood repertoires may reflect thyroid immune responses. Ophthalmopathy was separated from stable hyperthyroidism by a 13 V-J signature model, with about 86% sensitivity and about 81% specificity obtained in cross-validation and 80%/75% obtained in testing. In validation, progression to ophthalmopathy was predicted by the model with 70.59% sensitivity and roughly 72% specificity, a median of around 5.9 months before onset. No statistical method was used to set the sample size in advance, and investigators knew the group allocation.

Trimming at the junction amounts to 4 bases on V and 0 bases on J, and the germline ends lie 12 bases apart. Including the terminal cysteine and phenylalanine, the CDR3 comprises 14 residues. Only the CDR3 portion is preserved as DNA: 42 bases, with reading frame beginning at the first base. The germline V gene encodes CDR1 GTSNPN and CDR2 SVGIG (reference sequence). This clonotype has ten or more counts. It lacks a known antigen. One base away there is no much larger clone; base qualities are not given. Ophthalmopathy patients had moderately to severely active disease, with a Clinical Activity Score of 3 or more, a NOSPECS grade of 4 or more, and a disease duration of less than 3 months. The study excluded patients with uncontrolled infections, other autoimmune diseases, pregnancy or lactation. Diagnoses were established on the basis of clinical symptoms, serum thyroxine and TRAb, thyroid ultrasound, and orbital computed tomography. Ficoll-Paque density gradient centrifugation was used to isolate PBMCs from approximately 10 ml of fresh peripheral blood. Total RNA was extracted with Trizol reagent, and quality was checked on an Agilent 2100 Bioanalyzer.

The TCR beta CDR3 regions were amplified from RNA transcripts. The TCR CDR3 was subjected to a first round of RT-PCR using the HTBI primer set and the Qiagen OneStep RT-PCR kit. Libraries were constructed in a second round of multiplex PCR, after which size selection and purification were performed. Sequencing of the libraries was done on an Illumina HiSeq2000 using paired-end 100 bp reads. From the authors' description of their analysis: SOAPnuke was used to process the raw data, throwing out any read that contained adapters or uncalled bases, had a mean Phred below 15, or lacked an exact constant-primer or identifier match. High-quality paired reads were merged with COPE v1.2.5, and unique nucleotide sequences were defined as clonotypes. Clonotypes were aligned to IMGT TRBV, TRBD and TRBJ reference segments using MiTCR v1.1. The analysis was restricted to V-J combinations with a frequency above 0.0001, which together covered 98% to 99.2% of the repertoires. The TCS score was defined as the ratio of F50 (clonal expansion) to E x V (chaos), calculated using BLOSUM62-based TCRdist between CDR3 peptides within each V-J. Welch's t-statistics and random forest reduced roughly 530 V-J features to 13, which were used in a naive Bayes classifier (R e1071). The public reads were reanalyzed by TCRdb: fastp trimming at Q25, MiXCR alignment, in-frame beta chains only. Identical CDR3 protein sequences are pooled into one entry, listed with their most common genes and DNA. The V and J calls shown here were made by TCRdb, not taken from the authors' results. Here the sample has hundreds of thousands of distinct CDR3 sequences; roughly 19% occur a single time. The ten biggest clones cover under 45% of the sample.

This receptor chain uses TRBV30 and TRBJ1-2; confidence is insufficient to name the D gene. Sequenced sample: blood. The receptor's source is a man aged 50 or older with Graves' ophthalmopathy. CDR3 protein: CAWTPTTSNYGYTF. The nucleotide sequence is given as TGTGCCTGGACCCCCACGACTTCTAACTATGGCTACACCTTC.